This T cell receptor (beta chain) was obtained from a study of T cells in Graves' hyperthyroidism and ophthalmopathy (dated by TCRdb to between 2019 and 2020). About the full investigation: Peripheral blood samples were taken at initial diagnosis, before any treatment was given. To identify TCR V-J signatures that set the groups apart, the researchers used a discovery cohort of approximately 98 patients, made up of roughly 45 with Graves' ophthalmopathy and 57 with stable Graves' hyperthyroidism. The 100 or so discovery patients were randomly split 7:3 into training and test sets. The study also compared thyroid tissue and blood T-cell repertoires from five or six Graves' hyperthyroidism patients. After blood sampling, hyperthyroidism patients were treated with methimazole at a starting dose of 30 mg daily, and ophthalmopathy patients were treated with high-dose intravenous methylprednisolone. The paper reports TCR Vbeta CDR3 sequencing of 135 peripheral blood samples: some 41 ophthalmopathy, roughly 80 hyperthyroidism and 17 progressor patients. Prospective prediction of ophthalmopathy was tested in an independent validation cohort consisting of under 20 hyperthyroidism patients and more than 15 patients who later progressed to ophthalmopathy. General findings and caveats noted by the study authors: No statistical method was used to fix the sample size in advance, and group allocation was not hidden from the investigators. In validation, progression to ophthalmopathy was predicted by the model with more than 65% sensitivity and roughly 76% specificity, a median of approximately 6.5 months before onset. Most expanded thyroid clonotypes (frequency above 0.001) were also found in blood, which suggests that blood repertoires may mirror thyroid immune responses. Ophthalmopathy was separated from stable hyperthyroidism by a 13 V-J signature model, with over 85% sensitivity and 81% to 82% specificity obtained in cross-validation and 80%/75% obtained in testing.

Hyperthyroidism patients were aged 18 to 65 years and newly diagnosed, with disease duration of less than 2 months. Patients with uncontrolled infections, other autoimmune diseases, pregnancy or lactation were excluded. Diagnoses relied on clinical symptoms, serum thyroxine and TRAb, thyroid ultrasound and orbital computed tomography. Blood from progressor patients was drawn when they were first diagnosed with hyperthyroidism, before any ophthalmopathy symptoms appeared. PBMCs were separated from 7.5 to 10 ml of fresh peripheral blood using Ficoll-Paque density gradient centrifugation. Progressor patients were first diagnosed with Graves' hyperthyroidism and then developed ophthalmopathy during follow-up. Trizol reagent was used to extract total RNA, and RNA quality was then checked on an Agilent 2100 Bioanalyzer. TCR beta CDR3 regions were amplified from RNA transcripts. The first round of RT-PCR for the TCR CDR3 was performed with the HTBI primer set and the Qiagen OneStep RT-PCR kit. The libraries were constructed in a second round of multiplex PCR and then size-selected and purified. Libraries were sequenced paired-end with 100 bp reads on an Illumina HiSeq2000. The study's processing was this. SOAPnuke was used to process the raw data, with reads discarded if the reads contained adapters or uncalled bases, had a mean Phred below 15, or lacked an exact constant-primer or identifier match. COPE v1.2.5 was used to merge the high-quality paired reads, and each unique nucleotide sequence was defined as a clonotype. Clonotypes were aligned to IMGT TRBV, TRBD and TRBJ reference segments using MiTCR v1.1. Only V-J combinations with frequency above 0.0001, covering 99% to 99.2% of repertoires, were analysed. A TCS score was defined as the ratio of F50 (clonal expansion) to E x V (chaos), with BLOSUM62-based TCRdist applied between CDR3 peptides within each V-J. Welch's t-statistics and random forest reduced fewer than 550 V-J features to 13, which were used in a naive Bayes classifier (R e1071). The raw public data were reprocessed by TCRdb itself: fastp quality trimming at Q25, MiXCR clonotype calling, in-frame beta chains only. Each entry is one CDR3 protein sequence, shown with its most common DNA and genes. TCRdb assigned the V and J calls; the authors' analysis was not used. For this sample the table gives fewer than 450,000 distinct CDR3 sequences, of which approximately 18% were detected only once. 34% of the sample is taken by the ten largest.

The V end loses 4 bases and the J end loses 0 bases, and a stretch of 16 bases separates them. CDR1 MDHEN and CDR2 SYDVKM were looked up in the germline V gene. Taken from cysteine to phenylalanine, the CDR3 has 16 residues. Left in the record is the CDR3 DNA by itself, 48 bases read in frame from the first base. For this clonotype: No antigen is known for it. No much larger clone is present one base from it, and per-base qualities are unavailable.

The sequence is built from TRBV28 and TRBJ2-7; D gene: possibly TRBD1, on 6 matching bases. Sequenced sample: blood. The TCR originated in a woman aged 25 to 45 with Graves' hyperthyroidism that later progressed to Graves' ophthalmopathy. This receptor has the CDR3 CASSSRTVTYSYEQYF. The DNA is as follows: TGTGCCAGCAGTTCACGGACAGTAACTTACTCCTACGAGCAGTACTTC.